Sequencing of this T cell receptor (beta chain) was carried out in a study of shared T cell receptors in the human thymus. The CDR3 is 14 amino acids. V lost 4 bases and J lost 7; bases outside the gene matches: 6. Germline V gene data show CDR1 as SNHLY and CDR2 as FYNNEI. This table comes from immunoSEQ multiplex PCR, and its TCRdb copy is limited to in-frame clones, with some not included. The sample records roughly 500,000 clones, roughly 74% being singletons. This sample was shared with a second study, whose subject was human thymus T cells. As that report states: Healthy Finnish infants having corrective surgery for congenital heart defects served as donors. The study used thymus tissue resected during corrective heart surgery. V and J genes seemed to be used with bias in thymic and blood repertoires. Unrelated individuals had highly overlapping thymic repertoires, as reported in related research.

The sample was thymocytes. The clonotype comes from a boy under three years old with a congenital heart defect. The rearrangement links TRBV2 to TRBJ1-4; 7 positions match TRBD1. The CDR3 sequence is CASSGVRGSEKLFF. The CDR3 DNA reads TGTGCCAGCAGTGGTGTCAGGGGGAGTGAAAAACTGTTTTTT.